A selection of T cell receptor beta chains follows, all from one sample in a study of beta chain features in type 1 diabetes. Assay: immunoSEQ multiplex PCR; the TCRdb copy retains only in-frame clones and omits some. The sample comprises tens of thousands of clones, approximately 70% of which are singletons, and around 2% rests with the top ten. The specimen sequenced was Tregs from blood. The receptors were sampled from a middle-aged woman in good health. CDR3s include the opening cysteine and the closing phenylalanine or tryptophan. A D gene is named only where the DNA matches it firmly. Clone size appears in some rows only: once, few, many, or a class for an expanded clone.

TRBJ2-2,TRBV10-2,.,.,CASSDRVKNTGELFF,TGCGCCAGCAGTGACAGGGTAAAGAACACCGGGGAGCTGTTTTTT
TRBJ1-5,TRBV19,few,TRBD1,CASSTTGGAGPQHF,TGTGCCAGTAGCACTACAGGGGGCGCGGGGCCCCAGCATTTT
TRBJ2-7,TRBV5-4,few,TRBD2,CASSGGGGPSYEQYF,TGTGCCAGCAGCGGGGGCGGGGGGCCTTCCTACGAGCAGTACTTC
TRBJ1-2,TRBV6-6,.,TRBD1,CASSLDRVDYGYTF,TGTGCCAGCAGTCTCGACAGGGTGGACTATGGCTACACCTTC
TRBJ1-5,TRBV7-2,once,TRBD1,CASSLNRGSNQPQHF,TGTGCCAGCAGCTTAAACAGGGGTAGCAATCAGCCCCAGCATTTT
TRBJ2-3,TRBV18,.,.,CASSPPGLDTQYF,TGTGCCAGCTCACCACCCGGGTTAGATACGCAGTATTTT
TRBJ1-3,TRBV9,once,.,CASSLGQGSGNTIYF,TGTGCCAGCAGCCTGGGGCAGGGCTCTGGAAACACCATATATTTT
TRBJ2-2,TRBV7-2,.,.,CASSLMGTNTGELFF,TGTGCCAGCAGCCTCATGGGCACGAACACCGGGGAGCTGTTTTTT
TRBJ2-1,TRBV10-2,.,TRBD1,CASSRTGIGNEQFF,TGCGCCAGCAGTAGGACAGGGATCGGCAATGAGCAGTTCTTC
TRBJ1-2,TRBV6-1,.,.,CASSDGDYGYTF,TGTGCCAGCAGTGACGGGGACTATGGCTACACCTTC
TRBJ2-7,TRBV7-9,.,.,CAIEMQRDQYF,TGTGCCATAGAAATGCAGCGAGACCAGTACTTC
TRBJ1-2,TRBV6-5,.,.,CASSYSTAFLYGYTF,TGTGCCAGCAGTTACTCGACAGCTTTCCTCTATGGCTACACCTTC
TRBJ2-7,TRBV6-5,.,TRBD1,CATHKTGWYEQYF,TGTGCCACTCATAAGACAGGGTGGTACGAGCAGTACTTC
TRBJ1-6,TRBV6-5,.,TRBD1,CASRRDRAHSPLHF,TGTGCCAGCAGGAGGGACAGGGCCCATTCACCCCTCCACTTT
TRBJ2-6,TRBV7-9,.,TRBD1,CASSLARQGSGANVLTF,TGTGCCAGCAGCTTAGCCAGACAGGGCTCTGGGGCCAACGTCCTGACTTTC
TRBJ2-7,TRBV20-1,.,TRBD1,CSARQGNEQYF,TGCAGTGCTCGACAGGGGAACGAGCAGTACTTC
TRBJ1-2,TRBV19,.,TRBD1,CATTTGASPSYGYTF,TGTGCCACCACGACAGGGGCGTCTCCCTCCTATGGCTACACCTTC
TRBJ2-7,TRBV18,.,TRBD1,CASSPTGTGASYEQYF,TGTGCCAGCTCACCTACCGGGACAGGGGCCTCCTACGAGCAGTACTTC
TRBJ2-5,TRBV5-4,.,.,CASSLGLVQETQYF,TGTGCCAGCAGCCTAGGACTCGTACAAGAGACCCAGTACTTC